Sequencing of this T cell receptor (beta chain) was carried out in a study of patients and donors after allogeneic stem cell transplantation. The CDR3 consists of 15 residues. The V end was cut by 5 bases, the J end by 0 bases, with 13 bases between. TCRdb re-called the RT-PCR reads with MiXCR, one entry per CDR3 protein. Of 900,000 to 1,000,000 distinct CDR3 sequences in the sample, over 15% were seen once. V and J are TRBV12-3 or TRBV12-4 and TRBJ1-1; maybe TRBD1 (6 bases). This clonotype was sampled from a human donor who was either an allogeneic HSCT recipient or a stem cell or donor lymphocyte infusion donor (not recorded which). It is not recorded whose cells these are; they may come from a transplant donor. Sequenced material: blood, either unsorted or a sorted T cell fraction (not recorded which). This CDR3 reads CASSDTGTMNTEAFF. Written as DNA, the CDR3 is TGTGCCAGCAGTGATACAGGGACCATGAACACTGAAGCTTTCTTT.